The rows below give T cell receptor beta chains drawn from one sample of a study of tumor-infiltrating lymphocytes in oesophageal squamous cell carcinoma. TCRdb itself ran the PCR reads through MiXCR, one entry per CDR3 protein. The sample comprises 16,000 or so distinct CDR3 sequences, over 40% of which are singletons, and around 26% rests with the top ten. The material sequenced was esophageal tumor tissue. These receptors came from a male donor with esophageal squamous cell carcinoma. Both conserved end residues are part of each CDR3. A D gene is named only where the DNA matches it firmly. Rows give clone size only sometimes, using once, few, many, or a class for an expanded clone.

J | size | D | V | DNA | CDR3
TRBJ2-1 | NA | TRBD1 | TRBV7-8 | TGTGCCAGCAGCTACCGGACAGGGGACAATGAGCAGTTCTTC | CASSYRTGDNEQFF
TRBJ2-7 | many | NA | TRBV27 | TGTGCCAGCAGTTTATCAGGCGGGACCTCCTACGAGCAGTACTTC | CASSLSGGTSYEQYF
TRBJ1-4 | few | NA | TRBV4-2 | TGTGCCAGCAGCCAAGAGAAAACTAATGAAAAACTGTTTTTT | CASSQEKTNEKLFF
TRBJ2-2 | NA | TRBD1 | TRBV20-1 | TGCAGTGCTAGCAAAAGGACAGGGAACACCGGGGAGCTGTTTTTT | CSASKRTGNTGELFF
TRBJ2-7 | NA | NA | TRBV6-5 | TGTGCCAGCAGTTATGGGCCCCCTGGAACTGACGTCTCCTACGAGCAGTACTTC | CASSYGPPGTDVSYEQYF
TRBJ2-7 | NA | NA | TRBV7-6 | TGTGCCAGCAGCTTAGGTTGTGGGAGAAACTACGAGCAGTACTTC | CASSLGCGRNYEQYF
TRBJ2-5 | NA | TRBD2 | TRBV10-3 | TGTGCCATCAGTGGCAAACCCGGGACTAGCGGGAGCGGAGAGACCCAGTACTTC | CAISGKPGTSGSGETQYF
TRBJ2-5 | few | TRBD2 | TRBV7-2 | TGTGCCAGCAGCTTAGGGGTGGTGCGGGGGGGGGAGACCCAGTACTTC | CASSLGVVRGGETQYF
TRBJ1-2 | medium-sized | NA | TRBV7-8 | TGTGCCAGCAGCCCGGCCAGTGGGGTCAACTATGGCTACACCTTC | CASSPASGVNYGYTF
TRBJ2-1 | medium-sized | NA | TRBV12-3/TRBV12-4 | TGTGCCAGCAGTCGACTTACAGCCCTCGGGAACAATGAGCAGTTCTTC | CASSRLTALGNNEQFF
TRBJ2-2 | many | TRBD2 | TRBV12-3/TRBV12-4 | TGTGCCAGCAGTTCCCCGCTAGCGGGAGGCCACACCGGGGAGCTGTTTTTT | CASSSPLAGGHTGELFF
TRBJ2-5 | few | TRBD2 | TRBV4-2 | TGTGCCAGCAGCCAAGATTCCCTGGGGGGGACGGAGACCCAGTACTTC | CASSQDSLGGTETQYF
TRBJ2-3 | NA | NA | TRBV7-6 | TGTGCCAGCAGGGGAGGGACAGTTACAGATACGCAGTATTTT | CASRGGTVTDTQYF
TRBJ2-7 | NA | NA | TRBV10-3 | TGTGCCATCGGCACAGGGGCGGGGTACGAGCAGTACTTC | CAIGTGAGYEQYF
TRBJ2-3 | NA | NA | TRBV11-2 | TGTGCCAGCACCCCAGGGGGGGGGGGCACAGATACGCAGTATTTT | CASTPGGGGTDTQYF
TRBJ2-6 | few | NA | TRBV12-3/TRBV12-4 | NA | CASSCRDRLRAVLRF
TRBJ2-3 | once | TRBD2 | TRBV28 | TGTGCCAGCACTATCCTAGCGGGCACAGATACGCAGTATTTT | CASTILAGTDTQYF
TRBJ1-6 | NA | TRBD1 | TRBV7-3 | TGTGCCAGCAGCCTGGACAGGGACTCCTACGAGCAGCACTTT | CASSLDRDSYEQHF
TRBJ2-2 | many | NA | TRBV5-1 | TGCGCCAGCAGCTTTAACGGAGGGTCTGGGGAGCTGTTTTTT | CASSFNGGSGELFF
TRBJ2-7 | few | NA | TRBV7-2 | TGTGCCAGCCGCCGACTCCCTCTCTACGAGCAGTACTTC | CASRRLPLYEQYF
TRBJ2-2 | medium-sized | TRBD1 | TRBV7-2 | TGTGCCAGCAGCTTAGGGGGACAGGGGAACACCGGGGAGCTGTTTTTT | CASSLGGQGNTGELFF
TRBJ2-2 | NA | TRBD2 | TRBV12-3/TRBV12-4 | TGTGCCAGCAGTTTCCAGCGGGGGGCGGGCGGGGAGCTGTTTTTT | CASSFQRGAGGELFF
TRBJ2-3 | medium-sized | NA | TRBV7-9 | TGTGCCAGCAGCTCCGCCAGGGGGGGACTTAGCACAGATACGCAGTATTTT | CASSSARGGLSTDTQYF
TRBJ2-7 | NA | NA | TRBV7-6 | TGTGCCAGCAGCTTAGGGGGGGCGGGATCGTCCTACGAGCAGTACTTC | CASSLGGAGSSYEQYF
TRBJ2-3 | NA | TRBD1 | TRBV12-3/TRBV12-4 | TGTGCCAGCAGTTTAGGACAGGGGGACACCGGGGAGCTGTATTTT | CASSLGQGDTGELYF
TRBJ2-2 | NA | NA | TRBV7-6 | TGTGCTAGCAGCCCGACCAGGGCGAATGCCGGGGAGCTGTTTTTT | CASSPTRANAGELFF
TRBJ1-6 | NA | NA | TRBV5-6 | TGTGCCAGCAGCTCCAGGGACGAGCAGTACTTT | CASSSRDEQYF
TRBJ2-5 | NA | NA | TRBV6-6 | TGTGCCAGCGGGAGGCTAGAGACCCAGTACTTC | CASGRLETQYF
TRBJ2-3 | NA | TRBD2 | TRBV12-3/TRBV12-4 | TGTGCCAGCAGTTTAGCCTCCGGGGCTACTAGCGGGGGCACAGATACGCAGTATTTT | CASSLASGATSGGTDTQYF